The clone carrying this T cell receptor (beta chain) has just a few counts. Antigen unknown. The data belong to a study of response to subunit inactivated influenza vaccine. Each CDR3 protein gets one entry after TCRdb re-called the RT-PCR reads with MiXCR. The table includes approximately 490,000 distinct CDR3 sequences, more than 7% detected once. Regarding the study as a whole: The authors put forward the suggestion that each seasonal influenza vaccination may bring in only a limited number of new T cells.

V shed 7 bases and J 1 base; nucleotides not matched to a gene: 15. The CDR3 sequence is 19 residues long. Sequenced material: PBMCs from blood, taken roughly 24 months after vaccination. This receptor was taken from a man between 50 and 69 years old who received an inactivated influenza vaccine. The rearrangement links TRBV12-3 or TRBV12-4 to TRBJ2-3; 12 bases map to TRBD2. CDR3 nucleotide sequence: TGTGCCAGCACCCGCCTCCTCGCTAGCGGGAGGGTGGGCACAGATACGCAGTATTTT. Translation gives CASTRLLASGRVGTDTQYF.